Included here is one T cell receptor (beta chain) sequence, with context. Per individual, the PBMC samples numbered at least one pre-ART and at least two post-ART. The data are from a study of long-term antiretroviral therapy in people with HIV. immunoSEQ v3.0 was run at survey level. TCRdb's copy holds only in-frame clones and misses some; the assay was immunoSEQ multiplex PCR. The table has tens of thousands of clones, 70% to 90% seen once. Sequencing used unsorted PBMCs, obtained 1.1 years after starting antiretroviral therapy. The clonotype was recovered from a man between 18 and 29 years old with HIV.

The CDR3 sequence: CASSRVGSGYTF. The CDR3 nucleotides are TGTGCCAGCAGCCGGGTCGGGAGCGGCTACACCTTC. The chain joins TRBV4-2 to TRBJ1-2; no firm D call. Trimming stripped 4 bases from V and 8 bases from J, with 11 bases between. Germline V gene data show CDR1 as LGHNA and CDR2 as YNFKEQ. This CDR3 spans 12 amino acids.